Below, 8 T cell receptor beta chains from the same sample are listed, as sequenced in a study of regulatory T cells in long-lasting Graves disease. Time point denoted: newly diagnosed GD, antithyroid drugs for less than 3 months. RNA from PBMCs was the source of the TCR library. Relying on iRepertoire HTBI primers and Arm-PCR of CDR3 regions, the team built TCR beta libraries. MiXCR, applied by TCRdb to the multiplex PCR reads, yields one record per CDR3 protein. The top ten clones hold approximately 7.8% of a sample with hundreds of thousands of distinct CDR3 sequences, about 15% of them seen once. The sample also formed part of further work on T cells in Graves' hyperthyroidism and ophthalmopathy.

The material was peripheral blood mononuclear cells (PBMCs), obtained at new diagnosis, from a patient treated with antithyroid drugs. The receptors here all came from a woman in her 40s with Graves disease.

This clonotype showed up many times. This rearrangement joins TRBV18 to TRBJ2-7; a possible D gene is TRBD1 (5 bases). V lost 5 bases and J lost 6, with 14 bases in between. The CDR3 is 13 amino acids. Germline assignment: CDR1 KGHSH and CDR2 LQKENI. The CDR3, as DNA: TGTGCCAGCTCAAGCGTCGCCACAGGCGAGCAGTACTTC. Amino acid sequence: CASSSVATGEQYF.

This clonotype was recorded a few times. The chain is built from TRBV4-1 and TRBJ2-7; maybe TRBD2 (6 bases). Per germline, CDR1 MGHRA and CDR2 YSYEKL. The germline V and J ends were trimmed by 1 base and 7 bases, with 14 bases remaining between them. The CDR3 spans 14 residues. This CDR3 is CASSQASGRKEQYF. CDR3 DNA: TGCGCCAGCAGCCAAGCGAGCGGGCGCAAAGAGCAGTACTTC.

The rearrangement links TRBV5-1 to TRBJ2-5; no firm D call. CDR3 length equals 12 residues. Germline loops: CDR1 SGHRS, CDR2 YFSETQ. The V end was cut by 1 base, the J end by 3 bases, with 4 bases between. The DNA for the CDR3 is TGCGCCAGCAGCTTGTACGAAGAGACCCAGTACTTC. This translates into CASSLYEETQYF.

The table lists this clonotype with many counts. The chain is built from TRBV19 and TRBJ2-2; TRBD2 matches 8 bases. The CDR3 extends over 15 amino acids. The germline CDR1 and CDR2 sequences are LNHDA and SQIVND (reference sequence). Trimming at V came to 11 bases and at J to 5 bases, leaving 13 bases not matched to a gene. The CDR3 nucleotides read TGTGCCGCAGGAGACGGGAGGGCCGGTACCGGGGAGCTGTTTTTT. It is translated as CAAGDGRAGTGELFF.

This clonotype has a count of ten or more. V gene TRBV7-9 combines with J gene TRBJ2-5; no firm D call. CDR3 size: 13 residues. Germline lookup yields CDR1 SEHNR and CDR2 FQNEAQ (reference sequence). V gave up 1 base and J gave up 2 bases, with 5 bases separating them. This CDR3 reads CASSLVLQETQYF. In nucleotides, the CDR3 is TGTGCCAGCAGCTTAGTGCTTCAAGAGACCCAGTACTTC.

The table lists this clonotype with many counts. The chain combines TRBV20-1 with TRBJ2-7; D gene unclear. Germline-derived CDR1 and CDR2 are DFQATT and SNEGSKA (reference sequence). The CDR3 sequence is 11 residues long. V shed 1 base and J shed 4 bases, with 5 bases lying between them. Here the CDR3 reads CSARAGYEQYF. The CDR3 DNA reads TGCAGTGCTAGAGCAGGTTACGAGCAGTACTTC.

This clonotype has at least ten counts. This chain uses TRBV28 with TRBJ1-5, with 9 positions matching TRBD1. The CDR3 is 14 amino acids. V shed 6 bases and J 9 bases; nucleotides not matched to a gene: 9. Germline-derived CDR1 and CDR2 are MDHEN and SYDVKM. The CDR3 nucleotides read TGTGCCAGCAGCACGGGACAGGGTCCTCGGCCCCAGCATTTT. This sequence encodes CASSTGQGPRPQHF.

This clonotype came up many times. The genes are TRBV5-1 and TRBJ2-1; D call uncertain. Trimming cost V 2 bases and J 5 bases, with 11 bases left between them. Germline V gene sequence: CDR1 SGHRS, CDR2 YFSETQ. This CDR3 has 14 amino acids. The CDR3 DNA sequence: TGCGCCAGCAGCTTTCGCCAGGAGAACAATGAGCAGTTCTTC. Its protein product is CASSFRQENNEQFF.